Listed here are 12 T cell receptor beta chains from one sample, sequenced in a study of blood T cell repertoires in COVID-19. Using immunoSEQ multiplex PCR, the repertoire was profiled, and TCRdb retains in-frame clones only, with some absent. Among around 16,000 clones, approximately 89% were seen once, and the ten largest hold 9% to 15%. Sequenced input: peripheral blood. The receptor source for this set is a human donor in a cohort sampled during active COVID-19.

This clone was detected only a few times. The V call is TRBV9, the J call TRBJ1-2; 10 nucleotides agree with TRBD1. Trimming at V came to 3 bases and at J to 8 bases, leaving 10 bases not matched to a gene. The CDR3 is 15 amino acids. The V gene's germline CDR1 is SGDLS and CDR2 YYNGEE. CDR3 protein: CASSEAPTGQGGYTF. CDR3 coding DNA: TGTGCCAGCAGCGAGGCCCCCACGGGACAGGGGGGCTACACCTTC.

The rearrangement uses TRBV3-1 (or the pseudogene TRBV3-2) and TRBJ2-3; perhaps TRBD2 as D (6 bases). CDR1 is LGHDT and CDR2 is YNNKEL in the germline V gene (reference sequence). V lost 2 bases, J lost 4 bases, and 7 bases lay in between. The CDR3 contains 13 residues. CDR3 region: CASSQRLADTQYF. CDR3 in DNA: TGTGCCAGCAGCCAACGACTAGCAGATACGCAGTATTTT.

This clone appeared once. The chain has TRBV12-3 or TRBV12-4 and TRBJ2-3; TRBD1 might be the D (6 bases). The CDR3 sequence is 13 residues long. V lost 4 bases and J 3 bases, leaving 8 bases between the germline ends. The CDR3 spells CASSSTGTDTQYF. In nucleotides, the CDR3 is TGTGCCAGCAGTTCAACAGGGACAGATACGCAGTATTTT.

The genes are TRBV7-9 and TRBJ2-3; D call uncertain. Germline CDR1 and CDR2: SEHNR and FQNEAQ (reference sequence). V shed 5 bases and J shed 0 bases, with 6 bases lying between them. The CDR3 totals 13 residues. The CDR3 nucleotides are TGTGCCAGCAGCCCCTTAAGCACAGATACGCAGTATTTT. Its translation is CASSPLSTDTQYF.

The chain uses TRBV7-9 and TRBJ2-3; D possibly corresponds to TRBD2 (5 bases). Germline V CDR1 and CDR2: SEHNR, FQNEAQ (reference sequence). The CDR3 spans 16 residues. Trimming took off 5 bases at V and 2 bases at J, with 17 bases between the two ends. In DNA form, the CDR3 reads TGTGCCAGCAGCACCCTTGAAGCGGAGCCCACAGATACGCAGTATTTT. Encoded protein: CASSTLEAEPTDTQYF.

J is TRBJ2-5 and V is TRBV6-5, with D possibly matching TRBD1 (6 bases). This CDR3 spans 15 amino acids. Germline assignment: CDR1 MNHEY and CDR2 SVGAGI. V was cut by 6 bases and J by 4 bases, with 18 bases left in between. The CDR3 reads CASSYGRDIGETQYF. The CDR3 DNA follows: TGTGCCAGCAGCTACGGCCGGGACATTGGAGAGACCCAGTACTTC.

This rearrangement joins TRBV28 to TRBJ1-3; 10 nucleotides align to TRBD1. The V and J ends lost 5 bases and 3 bases, in that order; junction bases with no gene match: 10. The V gene's germline CDR1 is MDHEN and CDR2 SYDVKM. The CDR3 runs to 17 residues. The CDR3 protein is CASSDWDRGLVGNTIYF. The CDR3 region has the DNA TGTGCCAGCAGTGACTGGGACAGGGGATTGGTTGGAAACACCATATATTTT.

This clone appeared a single time. Here the CDR3 DNA reads TGCGCCAGCAGTGTGGGTCAGGGCTACGAGCAGTACTTC. Translation gives CASSVGQGYEQYF. The V and J genes are TRBV10-1 and TRBJ2-7; possible D gene TRBD1, 5 bases. V was shortened by 4 bases and J by 3 bases, with 10 bases between the two germline ends. Germline CDR1 and CDR2: WNHNN and SYGVQD (reference sequence). This CDR3 is built from 13 residues.

The chain combines TRBV28 with TRBJ2-2; 9 bases match TRBD1. This CDR3 spans 16 amino acids. Losses at the gene ends were 1 base for V and 6 bases for J; bases not matched to a gene: 6. CDR1 MDHEN and CDR2 SYDVKM come from the germline V gene. The CDR3 DNA follows: TGTGCCAGCAGTTTATTGGAGGGACAGGGCGCCGGGGAGCTGTTTTTT. This codes for CASSLLEGQGAGELFF.

V gene TRBV18 combines with J gene TRBJ2-7; maybe TRBD1 (5 bases). Germline assignment: CDR1 KGHSH and CDR2 LQKENI. Trimming removed 5 bases from V and 4 bases from J, with 15 bases in between. CDR3 length equals 14 residues. The CDR3 coding sequence is TGTGCCAGCTCAACATTCAGACAGCTTTACGAGCAGTACTTC. It codes for CASSTFRQLYEQYF.

The chain combines TRBV5-1 with TRBJ2-1; D is unclear. Trimming took 1 base from V and 1 from J, leaving 6 bases between them. This CDR3 is built from 14 residues. Germline CDR1 SGHRS, CDR2 YFSETQ. This CDR3 reads CASSLTVSYNEQFF. The CDR3 DNA reads as TGCGCCAGCAGCTTGACAGTATCCTACAATGAGCAGTTCTTC. Full variable domain (missing parts from reference TRBV5-1 and TRBJ2-1): KAGVTQTPRYLIKTRGQQVTLSCSPISGHRSVSWYQQTPGQGLQFLFEYFSETQRNKGNFPGRFSGRQFSNSRSEMNVSTLELGDSALYLCASSLTVSYNEQFFGPGTRLTVL.

This chain links TRBV9 with TRBJ2-1; D is perhaps TRBD1 (6 bases). This CDR3 is 15 amino acids long. CDR1 and CDR2 from the germline V gene are SGDLS and YYNGEE. Trimming removed 3 bases from V and 0 bases from J, with 10 bases in between. The CDR3 loop is CASSGTDLSYNEQFF. The CDR3, as DNA: TGTGCCAGCAGCGGGACAGATCTCTCCTACAATGAGCAGTTCTTC.